Listed here are 14 T cell receptor beta chains from one sample, sequenced in a study of shared clonotypes between healthy human individuals. Using immunoSEQ multiplex PCR, the repertoire was profiled, and TCRdb retains in-frame clones only, with some absent. The sample holds around 200,000 clones, 66% seen once. Sequenced sample: memory CD4+ T cells sorted from blood. Described subset: CD45RA-negative fraction. All receptors come from a man aged 25-45 years in good health.

This clone was detected only a few times. This chain connects TRBV7-7 to TRBJ2-7; 7 bases line up with TRBD1. The V gene's germline CDR1 is SSHAT and CDR2 FNYEAQ (reference sequence). With V trimmed by 1 base and J by 3 bases, 6 bases remained unmatched. The CDR3 runs 15 residues. The CDR3 DNA reads as TGTGCCAGCAGCTTAGGACCGCAGGGGGACTACGAGCAGTACTTC. Its protein is CASSLGPQGDYEQYF. Full variable domain (remainder filled in from reference TRBV7-7 and TRBJ2-7): GAGVSQSPRYKVTKRGQDVTLRCDPISSHATLYWYQQALGQGPEFLTYFNYEAQPDKSGLPSDRFSAERPEGSISTLTIQRTEQRDSAMYRCASSLGPQGDYEQYFGPGTRLTVT.

Here the CDR3 DNA reads TGTGCCAGCAGCTTGTCCGGGACAATCTACGAGCAGTACTTC. Its translation is CASSLSGTIYEQYF. The V gene is TRBV5-4, the J gene TRBJ2-7; perhaps TRBD1 as D (6 bases). The CDR3 contains 14 residues. V lost 1 base, J lost 3 bases, and 11 bases lay in between. CDR1 and CDR2 (germline): SGHNT, YYREEE (reference sequence). The full variable domain, its missing parts supplied by reference TRBV5-4 and TRBJ2-7, is ETGVTQSPTHLIKTRGQQVTLRCSSQSGHNTVSWYQQALGQGPQFIFQYYREEENGRGNFPPRFSGLQFPNYSSELNVNALELDDSALYLCASSLSGTIYEQYFGPGTRLTVT.

V and J are TRBV5-1 and TRBJ2-2, with TRBD1 matching over 12 bases. Germline V gene data show CDR1 as SGHRS and CDR2 as YFSETQ. This CDR3 comprises 15 residues. J was trimmed by 3 bases and V by 6 bases; bases with no gene match: 3. CDR3 sequence reads: CASTGTGGYTGELFF. DNA of the CDR3: TGCGCCAGCACCGGGACAGGGGGCTACACCGGGGAGCTGTTTTTT.

The V gene is TRBV9, the J gene TRBJ2-2, with D perhaps matching TRBD2 (6 bases). The ends were cut back, 4 bases at V and 3 bases at J, with 13 bases in the middle. Germline loops: CDR1 SGDLS, CDR2 YYNGEE. The CDR3 loop spans 15 amino acids. In DNA, the CDR3 is TGTGCCAGCAGCCCCTCTGGGACTCACACCGGGGAGCTGTTTTTT. This gives the protein CASSPSGTHTGELFF.

This clone appeared a few times. The chain joins TRBV2 to TRBJ1-2; no clear D. V was trimmed by 7 bases and J by 2 bases, leaving 11 bases between them. The CDR3 has 13 amino acids. Germline V gene lookup returns CDR1 SNHLY and CDR2 FYNNEI. The CDR3 is CASTEYGNYGYTF. CDR3 nucleotides: TGTGCCAGCACCGAATACGGAAACTATGGCTACACCTTC. Full variable domain (rest looked up from reference TRBV2 and TRBJ1-2): EPEVTQTPSHQVTQMGQEVILRCVPISNHLYFYWYRQILGQKVEFLVSFYNNEISEKSEIFDDQFSVERPDGSNFTLKIRSTKLEDSAMYFCASTEYGNYGYTFGSGTRLTVV.

This chain connects TRBV5-1 to TRBJ2-2, with 9 bases that match TRBD2. Germline V gives CDR1 SGHRS, CDR2 YFSETQ. Trimming cost V 2 bases and J 1 base; bases outside gene matches: 3. The CDR3 loop spans 16 amino acids. CDR3 protein: CASSFLAGQNTGELFF. The CDR3, as DNA: TGCGCCAGCAGCTTCCTAGCGGGACAGAACACCGGGGAGCTGTTTTTT.

J is TRBJ2-7 and V is TRBV7-2, with 7 bases fitting TRBD1. V trimming: 5 bases; J trimming: 1 base; junction bases outside the gene matches: 14. CDR3 length: 17 residues. Germline loops: CDR1 SGHTA, CDR2 FQGNSA. CDR3 bases: TGTGCCAGCAGCCCTTATTACTCCCCGGGACAGTCCTACGAGCAGTACTTC. This sequence encodes CASSPYYSPGQSYEQYF.

The gene calls are TRBV7-2 and TRBJ2-7; 7 nucleotides agree with TRBD1. Per the germline V gene, CDR1 is SGHTA and CDR2 is FQGNSA. The CDR3 length is 14 residues. The J segment lost 8 bases and the V segment lost 5 bases, leaving 12 bases of the junction unmatched. CDR3: CASSPEKTGYKQYF. Written as DNA, the CDR3 is TGTGCCAGCAGCCCGGAAAAGACAGGGTACAAGCAGTACTTC.

This rearrangement joins TRBV5-1 to TRBJ2-1; maybe TRBD1 (6 bases). The germline gives CDR1 SGHRS, CDR2 YFSETQ. V was pared by 3 bases and J by 1 base, with 11 bases between. The length of the CDR3 is 15 residues. CDR3 loop: CASSSLTGSYNEQFF. CDR3 DNA: TGCGCCAGCAGCTCACTAACAGGGTCCTACAATGAGCAGTTCTTC.

This rearrangement joins TRBV18 to TRBJ2-3; 9 bases are a match to TRBD1. V shed 0 bases, J shed 10 bases, and the junction held 2 bases outside the gene matches. Germline CDR1 and CDR2: KGHSH and LQKENI. This CDR3 is built from 13 residues. The CDR3 bases are TGTGCCAGCTCACCACCGGGACAGGGTCCGCAGTATTTT. Protein sequence: CASSPPGQGPQYF. The variable domain in full, with the rest retrieved from reference TRBV18 and TRBJ2-3, is NAGVMQNPRHLVRRRGQEARLRCSPMKGHSHVYWYRQLPEEGLKFMVYLQKENIIDESGMPKERFSAEFPKEGPSILRIQQVVRGDSAAYFCASSPPGQGPQYFGPGTRLTVL.

As to this clone: Other DNA sequences from this sample encode an identical CDR3 as well. The V gene is TRBV19, the J gene TRBJ2-7; 13 bases line up with TRBD2. The germline gives CDR1 LNHDA, CDR2 SQIVND (reference sequence). V was pared by 5 bases and J by 2 bases, with 6 bases of the junction left unmatched. CDR3 length: 16 amino acids. The CDR3 bases are TGTGCCAGTAGTCCGATTGGGACTAGCGGGACCTACGAGCAGTACTTC. Its protein product is CASSPIGTSGTYEQYF.

The CDR3 coding sequence is TGTGCCAGCAGTGAATCCTCTCAAGAGACCCAGTACTTC. Protein product: CASSESSQETQYF. This rearrangement joins TRBV25-1 to TRBJ2-5; D call uncertain. CDR3 length: 13 amino acids. The germline V gene has CDR1 MGHDK and CDR2 SYGVNS. V dropped 1 base and J dropped 2 bases, with 5 bases sitting between them.

The J gene is TRBJ2-4, the V gene TRBV6-1, with D perhaps being TRBD1 or TRBD2 (5 bases each). The V end lost 1 base, the J end lost 1 base, and 14 bases lay between the germline ends. The CDR3 is 17 amino acids. Germline assignment: CDR1 MNHNS and CDR2 SASEGT. The CDR3 nucleotides are TGTGCCAGCAGTGAAGGGTCGGGGCTTGGCGCCAAAAACATTCAGTACTTC. Its protein product is CASSEGSGLGAKNIQYF.

The chain links TRBV28 to TRBJ2-1; the D gene is possibly TRBD2 (6 bases). The germline CDR1 and CDR2 sequences are MDHEN and SYDVKM. The CDR3 has 15 residues. V was clipped by 6 bases and J by 9 bases, with 21 bases between them. In DNA form, the CDR3 reads TGTGCCAGCAGCCCGACTGGGGGGAAAACGGGTGAGCAGTTCTTC. Amino acids: CASSPTGGKTGEQFF.